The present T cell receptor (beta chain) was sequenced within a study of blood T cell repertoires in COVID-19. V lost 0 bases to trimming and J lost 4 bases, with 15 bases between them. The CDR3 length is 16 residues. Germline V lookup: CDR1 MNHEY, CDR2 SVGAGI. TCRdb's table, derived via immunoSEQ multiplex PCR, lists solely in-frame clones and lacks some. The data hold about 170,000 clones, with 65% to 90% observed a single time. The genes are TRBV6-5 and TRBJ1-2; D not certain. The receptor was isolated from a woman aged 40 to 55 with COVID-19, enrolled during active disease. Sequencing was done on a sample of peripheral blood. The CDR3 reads CASSYSKGGVPYGYTF. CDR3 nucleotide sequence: TGTGCCAGCAGTTACTCAAAAGGAGGAGTACCCTATGGCTACACCTTC.